This T cell receptor (beta chain) was captured in a study of metastatic and nonmetastatic thyroid tumors. Study-wide context: Across blood and tumor or nodule tissue, repertoires from malignant and benign thyroid patients were compared with one another.

This CDR3 is 16 amino acids long. The germline CDR1 and CDR2 sequences are MDHEN and SYDVKM. V lost 3 bases, J lost 0 bases, and 15 bases lay in between. Thyroid surgery was performed in patients who had received no treatment beforehand. Per the original data handling: Between-group CDR3 differences, defined by clinicopathological status, yielded a distant-metastasis classifier for papillary thyroid cancer. MiXCR re-clonotyped the PCR reads for TCRdb. None of the V and J calls come from the authors' own analysis; TCRdb made them. The sample holds about 25,000 clones, around 20% seen once. Material for sequencing was blood. This TCR was sampled from a male donor with papillary thyroid cancer or a benign thyroid nodule (not recorded which). Some clones in this sample may be carry-over from other donors' samples. V gene TRBV28 combines with J gene TRBJ2-7, with D possibly being TRBD1 (6 bases). This chain's CDR3 is CASSFQGLWSSYEQYF. DNA of the CDR3: TGTGCCAGCAGTTTCCAGGGGTTGTGGAGCTCCTACGAGCAGTACTTC.